This TCR beta chain was observed in a study of cytomegalovirus exposure and HLA in healthy donors. Study background: The roughly 120 million unique TCR beta sequences, from roughly 180 million T cells, were found by an earlier analysis. The study, taken as a whole, reports: The investigators catalogued 150 to 200 TCR beta chains as cytomegalovirus-associated.

As for this clone: The antigen remains unidentified.

Vbeta (60) and Jbeta (13) primers were used in the PCR. Method: immunoSEQ multiplex PCR; TCRdb's copy keeps in-frame clones and lacks some. The sample lists around 92,000 clones, 60% to 85% occurring once. Unmatched junction bases numbered 5, after V lost 8 bases and J lost 2 bases. Germline CDR1 is MNHEY and CDR2 is SVGAGI. The CDR3 loop spans 13 amino acids. This chain links TRBV6-5 with TRBJ2-7; 8 bases match TRBD2. The TCR comes from a man aged 60-69 years in good health and CMV-seropositive. The specimen sequenced was PBMCs. The CDR3 here is CASLGGATYEQYF. The CDR3 DNA reads TGTGCCAGCCTCGGGGGGGCTACCTACGAGCAGTACTTC.